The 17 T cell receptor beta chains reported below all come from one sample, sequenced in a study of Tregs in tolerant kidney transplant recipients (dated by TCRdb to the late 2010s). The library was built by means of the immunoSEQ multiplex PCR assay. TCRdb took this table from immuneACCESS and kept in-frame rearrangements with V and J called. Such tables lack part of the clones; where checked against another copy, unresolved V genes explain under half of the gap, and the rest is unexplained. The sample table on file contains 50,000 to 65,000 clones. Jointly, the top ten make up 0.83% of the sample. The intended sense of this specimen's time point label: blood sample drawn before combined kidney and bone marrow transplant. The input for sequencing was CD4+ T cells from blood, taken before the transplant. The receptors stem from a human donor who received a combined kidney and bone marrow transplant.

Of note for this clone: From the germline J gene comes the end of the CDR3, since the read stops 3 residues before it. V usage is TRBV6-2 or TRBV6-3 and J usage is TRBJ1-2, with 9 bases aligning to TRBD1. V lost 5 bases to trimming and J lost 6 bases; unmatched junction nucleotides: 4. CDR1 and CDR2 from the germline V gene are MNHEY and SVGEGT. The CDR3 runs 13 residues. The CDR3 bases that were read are TGTGCCAGCAGTCCAACAGGGGGCAATGGC. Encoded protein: CASSPTGGNG. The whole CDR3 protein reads CASSPTGGNGYTF.

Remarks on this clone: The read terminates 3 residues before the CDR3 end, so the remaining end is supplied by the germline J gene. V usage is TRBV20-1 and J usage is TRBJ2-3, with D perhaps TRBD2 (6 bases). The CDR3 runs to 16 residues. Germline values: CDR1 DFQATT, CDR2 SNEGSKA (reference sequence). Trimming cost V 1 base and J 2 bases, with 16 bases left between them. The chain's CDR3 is CSARAKRATYTDTQYF. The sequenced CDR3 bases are TGCAGTGCTAGAGCCAAGCGGGCAACATACACAGATACG.

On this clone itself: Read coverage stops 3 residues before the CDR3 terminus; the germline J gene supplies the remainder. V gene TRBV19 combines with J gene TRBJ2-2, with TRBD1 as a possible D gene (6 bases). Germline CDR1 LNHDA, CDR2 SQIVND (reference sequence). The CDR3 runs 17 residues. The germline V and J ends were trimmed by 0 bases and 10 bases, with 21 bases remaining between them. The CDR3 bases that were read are TGTGCCAGTAGTATAGAACAGGGCGCCTTGGTCTTAGCGGAG. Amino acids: CASSIEQGALVLAE. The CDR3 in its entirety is CASSIEQGALVLAELFF.

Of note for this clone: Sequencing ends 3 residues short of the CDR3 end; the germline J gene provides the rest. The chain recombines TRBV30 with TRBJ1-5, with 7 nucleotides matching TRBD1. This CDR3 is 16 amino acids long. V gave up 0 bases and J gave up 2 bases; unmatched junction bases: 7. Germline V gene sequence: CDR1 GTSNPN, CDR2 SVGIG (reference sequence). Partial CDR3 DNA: TGTGCCTGGAGTGTACGACAGGGTTTCGGCAATCAGCCC. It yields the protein CAWSVRQGFGNQP. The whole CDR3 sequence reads CAWSVRQGFGNQPQHF.

The CDR3 sequence is CASSFAGTTGELFF. Incomplete CDR3 DNA: TGTGCCAGCAGCTTCGCGGGCACAACCGGGGAG. This sequence joins TRBV7-9 and TRBJ2-2, with D possibly being TRBD2 (5 bases). The observed sequence ends 3 residues before the CDR3 terminus, with the missing tail filled in from the germline J gene. The CDR3 is 14 residues long. Deletions cut 3 bases from V and 5 bases from J, with 10 bases between. Germline CDR1 and CDR2: SEHNR and FQNEAQ (reference sequence).

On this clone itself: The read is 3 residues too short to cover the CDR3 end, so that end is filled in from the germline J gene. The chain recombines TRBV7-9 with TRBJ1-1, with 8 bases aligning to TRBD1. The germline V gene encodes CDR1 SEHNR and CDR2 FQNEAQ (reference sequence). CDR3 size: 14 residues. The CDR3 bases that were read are TGTGCCAGCAGCCCGACAGGGGAGGGAAGTCGA. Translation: CASSPTGEGSR. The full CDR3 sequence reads CASSPTGEGSRAFF.

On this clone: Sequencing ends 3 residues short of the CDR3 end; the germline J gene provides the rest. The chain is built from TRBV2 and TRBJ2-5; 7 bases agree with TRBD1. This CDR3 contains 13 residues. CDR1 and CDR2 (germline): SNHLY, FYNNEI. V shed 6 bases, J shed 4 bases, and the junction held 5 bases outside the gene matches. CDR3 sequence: CASRTGTGETQYF. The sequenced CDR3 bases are TGTGCCAGCAGGACAGGGACGGGAGAGACC.

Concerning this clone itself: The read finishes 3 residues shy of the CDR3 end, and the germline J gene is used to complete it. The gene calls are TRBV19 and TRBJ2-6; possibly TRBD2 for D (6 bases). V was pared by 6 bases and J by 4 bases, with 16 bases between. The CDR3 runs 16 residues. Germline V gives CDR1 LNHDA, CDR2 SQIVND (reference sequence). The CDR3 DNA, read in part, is TGTGCCAGTAGACCTCTGGGGGGAACCGGGGCCAACGTC. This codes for CASRPLGGTGANV. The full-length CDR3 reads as CASRPLGGTGANVLTF.

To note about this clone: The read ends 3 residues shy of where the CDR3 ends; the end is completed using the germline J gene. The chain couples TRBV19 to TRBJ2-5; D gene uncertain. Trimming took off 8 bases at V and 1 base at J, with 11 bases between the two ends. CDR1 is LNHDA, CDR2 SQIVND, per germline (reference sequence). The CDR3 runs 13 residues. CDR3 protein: CASRRRIQETQYF. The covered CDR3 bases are TGTGCCAGTCGACGCAGGATCCAAGAGACC.

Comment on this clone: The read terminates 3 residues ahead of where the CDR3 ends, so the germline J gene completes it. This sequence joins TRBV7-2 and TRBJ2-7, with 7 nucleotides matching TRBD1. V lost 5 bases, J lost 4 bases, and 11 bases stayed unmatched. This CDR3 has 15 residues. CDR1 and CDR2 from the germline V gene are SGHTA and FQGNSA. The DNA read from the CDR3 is TGTGCCAGCAGCACCCCCGGCCAGGGGGTATACGAG. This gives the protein CASSTPGQGVYE. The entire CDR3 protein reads CASSTPGQGVYEQYF.

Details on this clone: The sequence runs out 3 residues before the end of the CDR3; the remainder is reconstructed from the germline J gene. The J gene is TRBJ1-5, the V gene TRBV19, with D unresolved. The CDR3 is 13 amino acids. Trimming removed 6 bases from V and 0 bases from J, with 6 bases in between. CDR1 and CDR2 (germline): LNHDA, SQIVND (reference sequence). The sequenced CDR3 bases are TGTGCCAGTAGAGGACTTAGCAATCAGCCC. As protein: CASRGLSNQP. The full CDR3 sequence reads CASRGLSNQPQHF.

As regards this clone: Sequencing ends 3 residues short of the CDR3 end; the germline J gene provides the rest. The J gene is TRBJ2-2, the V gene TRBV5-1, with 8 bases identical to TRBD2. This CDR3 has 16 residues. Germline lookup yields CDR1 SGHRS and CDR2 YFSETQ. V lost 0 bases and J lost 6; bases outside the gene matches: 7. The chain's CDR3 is CASSLVAGSNPGELFF. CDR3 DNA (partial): TGCGCCAGCAGCTTGGTAGCGGGGTCCAATCCCGGGGAG.

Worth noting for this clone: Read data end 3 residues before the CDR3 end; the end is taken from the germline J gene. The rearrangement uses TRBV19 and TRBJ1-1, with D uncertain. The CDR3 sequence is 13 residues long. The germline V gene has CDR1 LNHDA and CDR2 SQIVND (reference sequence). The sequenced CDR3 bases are TGTGCCAGTGCGGGCAGTCGTTTGGGGGAA. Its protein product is CASAGSRLGE. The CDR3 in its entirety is CASAGSRLGEAFF.

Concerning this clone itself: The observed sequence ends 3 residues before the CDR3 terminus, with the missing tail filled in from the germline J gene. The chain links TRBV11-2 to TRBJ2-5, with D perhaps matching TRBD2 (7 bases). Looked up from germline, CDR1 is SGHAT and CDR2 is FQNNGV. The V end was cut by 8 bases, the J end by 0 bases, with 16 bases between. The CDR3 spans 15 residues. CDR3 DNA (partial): TGTGCCAGCCAACCTCGGGGGGCCCACCAAGAGACC. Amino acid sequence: CASQPRGAHQET. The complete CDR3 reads CASQPRGAHQETQYF.

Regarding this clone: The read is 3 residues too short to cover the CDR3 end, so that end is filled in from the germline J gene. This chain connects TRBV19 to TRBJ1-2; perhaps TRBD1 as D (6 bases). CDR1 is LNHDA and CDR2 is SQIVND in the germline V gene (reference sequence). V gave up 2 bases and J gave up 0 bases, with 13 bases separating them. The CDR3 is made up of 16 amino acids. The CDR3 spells CASSIIRDTTNYGYTF. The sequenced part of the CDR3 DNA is TGTGCCAGTAGTATAATACGGGACACGACTAACTATGGC.

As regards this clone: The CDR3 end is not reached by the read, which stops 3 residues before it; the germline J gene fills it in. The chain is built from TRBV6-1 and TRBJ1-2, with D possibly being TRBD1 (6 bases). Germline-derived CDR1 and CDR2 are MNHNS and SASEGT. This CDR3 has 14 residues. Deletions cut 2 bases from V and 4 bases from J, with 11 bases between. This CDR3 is CASSEKGRGYGYTF. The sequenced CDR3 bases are TGTGCCAGCAGTGAAAAGGGCAGGGGCTATGGC.

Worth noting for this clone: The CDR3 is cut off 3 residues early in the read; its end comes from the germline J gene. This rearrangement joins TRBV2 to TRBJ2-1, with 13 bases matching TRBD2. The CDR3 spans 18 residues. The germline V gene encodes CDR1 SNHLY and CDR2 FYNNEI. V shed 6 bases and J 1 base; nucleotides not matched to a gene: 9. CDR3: CASRWTSGSLGSYNEQFF. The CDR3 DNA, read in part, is TGTGCCAGCAGGTGGACTAGCGGGAGTCTTGGGTCCTACAATGAG.